This T cell receptor (beta chain) is from a study of CD8+ T cells in alopecia areata. cDNA serving as the sequencing template came from extracted, reverse transcribed RNA. TCRdb's copy holds only in-frame clones and misses some; the assay was immunoSEQ multiplex PCR. This table has about 110,000 clones, around 59% appearing once. Trimming took off 10 bases at V and 1 base at J, with 14 bases between the two ends. Germline V gives CDR1 SEHNR, CDR2 FQNEAQ (reference sequence). This CDR3 has 13 amino acids. The specimen was CD8+ T cells sorted from blood. The receptor was isolated from a human donor in good health. The V call is TRBV7-9, the J call TRBJ2-7; TRBD1 might be the D (6 bases). As DNA, the CDR3 is TGTGCCACCTCCGGGACACCTTCCTACGAGCAGTACTTC. This encodes CATSGTPSYEQYF.